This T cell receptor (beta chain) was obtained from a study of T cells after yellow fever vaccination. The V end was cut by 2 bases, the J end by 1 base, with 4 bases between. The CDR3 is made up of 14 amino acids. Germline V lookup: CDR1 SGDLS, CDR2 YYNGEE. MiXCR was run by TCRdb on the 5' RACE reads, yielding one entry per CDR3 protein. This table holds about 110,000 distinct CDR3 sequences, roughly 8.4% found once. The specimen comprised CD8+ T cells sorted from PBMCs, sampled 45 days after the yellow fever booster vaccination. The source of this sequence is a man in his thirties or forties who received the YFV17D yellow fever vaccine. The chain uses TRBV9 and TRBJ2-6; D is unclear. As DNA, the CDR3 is TGTGCCAGCAGCGTGGGGTCTGGGGCCAACGTCCTGACTTTC. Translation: CASSVGSGANVLTF. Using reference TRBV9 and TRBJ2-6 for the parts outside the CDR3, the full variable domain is DSGVTQTPKHLITATGQRVTLRCSPRSGDLSVYWYQQSLDQGLQFLIQYYNGEERAKGNILERFSAQQFPDLHSELNLSSLELGDSALYFCASSVGSGANVLTFGAGSRLTVL.